One and the same sample provided the 27 T cell receptor beta chains below, sequenced in a study of cytomegalovirus exposure and HLA in healthy donors. Method: immunoSEQ multiplex PCR; TCRdb's copy keeps in-frame clones and lacks some. The table shows 130,000 or so clones, with 80% to 90% occurring only once. The sample was PBMCs. The receptors derive from a woman under 30 in good health and CMV-seronegative.

CDR3 nucleotide sequence: TGTGCCAGCAGCGTAGCCGGGGGGCTTATCTCTGGAAACACCATATATTTT. It codes for CASSVAGGLISGNTIYF. The gene calls are TRBV9 and TRBJ1-3, with D possibly TRBD1 on 6 matching bases. The germline CDR1 and CDR2 sequences are SGDLS and YYNGEE. Trimming left V 0 bases short and J 0 bases short, with 13 bases between. The CDR3 is 17 residues long.

This chain links TRBV2 with TRBJ2-7; 9 bases match TRBD2. This CDR3 comprises 15 residues. The germline gives CDR1 SNHLY, CDR2 FYNNEI. Trimming removed 3 bases from V and 1 base from J; junction bases left unmatched: 4. DNA for the CDR3: TGTGCCAGCAGTGACCCGACTAGCGGTTCCTACGAGCAGTACTTC. Translating it yields CASSDPTSGSYEQYF.

In this sample, this clone turned up once. The CDR3 loop is CSVASGGIYEQYF. CDR3 bases: TGCAGCGTTGCCTCGGGGGGCATCTACGAGCAGTACTTC. The chain has TRBV29-1 and TRBJ2-7; a weak D match, TRBD2 (7 bases). Germline-derived CDR1 and CDR2 are SQVTM and ANQGSEA. The CDR3 spans 13 residues. V lost 4 bases to trimming and J lost 3 bases, with 13 bases between them.

The V call is TRBV5-4, the J call TRBJ1-2; maybe TRBD1 (5 bases). V was pared by 5 bases and J by 4 bases, with 15 bases between. The CDR3 has 14 residues. Germline values: CDR1 SGHNT, CDR2 YYREEE (reference sequence). This CDR3 is CASSRAGWIYGYTF. In DNA, the CDR3 is TGTGCCAGCAGTCGAGCAGGGTGGATCTATGGCTACACCTTC.

This clone was recorded once. The chain joins TRBV9 to TRBJ2-7; 8 nucleotides agree with TRBD2. The CDR3 sequence is 14 residues long. V shed 0 bases and J 6 bases; nucleotides not matched to a gene: 5. Germline CDR1 reads SGDLS; CDR2 reads YYNGEE. The CDR3 DNA reads TGTGCCAGCAGCGTAGTAGCGGGACTGGGCGAGCAGTACTTC. Protein: CASSVVAGLGEQYF.

Only one count was recorded for this clone. V gene TRBV11-3 combines with J gene TRBJ1-1, with a possible D match to TRBD1 (5 bases). The V gene lost 2 bases and the J gene lost 3 bases, with 13 bases spanning the gap. Germline V gene data show CDR1 as SGHNT and CDR2 as YENEEA. The CDR3 has 15 residues. DNA of the CDR3: TGTGCCAGCAGCTTACGAATCCGGGGGGACACTGAAGCTTTCTTT. Its protein is CASSLRIRGDTEAFF.

This chain connects TRBV5-1 to TRBJ2-1; 8 bases are shared with TRBD2. The CDR3 covers 16 residues. After removal of 2 bases from V and 4 bases from J, the junction contained 8 bases not matched to a gene. CDR1 SGHRS and CDR2 YFSETQ come from the germline V gene. The DNA of the CDR3 is TGCGCCAGCAGCTTACCTCTGAGCGGGGGTTACAATGAGCAGTTCTTC. Translating it yields CASSLPLSGGYNEQFF.

The chain joins TRBV5-1 to TRBJ2-7, with 14 bases matching TRBD2. There are 15 residues in the CDR3. V was pared by 4 bases and J by 5 bases, with 5 bases of the junction left unmatched. The germline CDR1 and CDR2 sequences are SGHRS and YFSETQ. CDR3 protein: CASSPGTSGSDEQYF. The CDR3 DNA sequence: TGCGCCAGCAGCCCCGGGACTAGCGGGAGCGACGAGCAGTACTTC.

This clone showed up just once. This same CDR3 is encoded by further DNA sequences in the sample. The CDR3 spells CASSPSSYEQYF. CDR3 in DNA: TGTGCCAGCAGCCCATCCTCCTACGAGCAGTACTTC. The chain links TRBV25-1 to TRBJ2-7; D remains unclear. CDR1 is MGHDK, CDR2 SYGVNS, per germline. The CDR3 spans 12 residues. V shed 6 bases and J shed 0 bases, with 6 bases lying between them.

The chain is built from TRBV7-9 and TRBJ2-1; 7 bases match TRBD1. The CDR3 totals 18 residues. CDR1 is SEHNR, CDR2 FQNEAQ, per germline (reference sequence). The J segment lost 0 bases and the V segment lost 1 base, leaving 9 bases of the junction unmatched. The chain's CDR3 is CASSLDVDRSSSYNEQFF. The CDR3 DNA reads TGTGCCAGCAGCTTAGATGTGGACAGGTCGAGCTCCTACAATGAGCAGTTCTTC. The whole variable domain, filled in from reference TRBV7-9 and TRBJ2-1, reads DTGVSQNPRHKITKRGQNVTFRCDPISEHNRLYWYRQTLGQGPEFLTYFQNEAQLEKSRLLSDRFSAERPKGSFSTLEIQRTEQGDSAMYLCASSLDVDRSSSYNEQFFGPGTRLTVL.

This clone was counted a single time. V usage is TRBV4-2 and J usage is TRBJ2-6, with unresolved D. This CDR3 spans 15 amino acids. V gave up 6 bases and J gave up 0 bases, with 9 bases separating them. Germline loops: CDR1 LGHNA, CDR2 YNFKEQ. CDR3 residues: CASSRRVSGANVLTF. CDR3 nucleotide sequence: TGTGCCAGCAGTCGACGGGTCTCTGGGGCCAACGTCCTGACTTTC.

Only one count was recorded for this clone. The chain recombines TRBV29-1 with TRBJ2-6, with D unresolved. Germline CDR1 SQVTM, CDR2 ANQGSEA. Trimming left V 1 base short and J 0 bases short, with 7 bases between. CDR3 length equals 15 residues. The DNA of the CDR3 is TGCAGCGTTGAAGCCCCTACCTCTGGGGCCAACGTCCTGACTTTC. Protein: CSVEAPTSGANVLTF.

This sequence joins TRBV6-5 and TRBJ1-5; D uncertain. V lost 5 bases to trimming and J lost 1 base, with 9 bases between them. The CDR3 runs 14 residues. The germline V gene encodes CDR1 MNHEY and CDR2 SVGAGI. Here the CDR3 reads CASSEDNSNQPQHF. Here the CDR3 DNA reads TGTGCCAGCAGTGAAGACAACAGCAATCAGCCCCAGCATTTT.

The chain couples TRBV20-1 to TRBJ2-5; D is uncertain. Trimming cost V 2 bases and J 4 bases, with 5 bases left between them. CDR3 length equals 11 residues. Germline CDR1 reads DFQATT; CDR2 reads SNEGSKA (reference sequence). Written as DNA, the CDR3 is TGCAGTGCTAGAAGAGGAGAGACCCAGTACTTC. Amino acids: CSARRGETQYF.

This clone was recorded only once. V and J are TRBV14 and TRBJ2-7; 10 bases are a match to TRBD1. V lost 4 bases to trimming and J lost 3 bases; unmatched junction nucleotides: 9. From germline, CDR1 is SGHDN and CDR2 FVKESK. There are 16 residues in the CDR3. The CDR3 nucleotides are TGTGCCAGCAGCCGAGAGACAGGGGGCAGGTTCTACGAGCAGTACTTC. Encoded protein: CASSRETGGRFYEQYF.

The V call is TRBV6-6, the J call TRBJ2-5, with 12 bases matching TRBD2. Germline V CDR1 and CDR2: MNHNY, SVGAGI (reference sequence). The CDR3 is 15 residues long. After removal of 2 bases from V and 5 bases from J, the junction contained 3 bases not matched to a gene. The DNA of the CDR3 is TGTGCCAGCAGTTACGGGCTAGCGGGAGGGGAGACCCAGTACTTC. Translated: CASSYGLAGGETQYF.

V and J are TRBV25-1 and TRBJ1-6; 8 nucleotides match TRBD1. Germline values: CDR1 MGHDK, CDR2 SYGVNS. This CDR3 spans 14 amino acids. V gave up 5 bases and J gave up 10 bases; unmatched junction bases: 7. CDR3 loop: CASSQTGGGSPLHF. The CDR3 DNA follows: TGTGCCAGCAGTCAAACAGGGGGAGGCTCACCCCTCCACTTT.

On this clone itself: Other DNA variants within this sample encode the same CDR3. The CDR3 here is CASSVVAGGYNEQFF. The DNA of the CDR3 is TGTGCCAGCAGCGTAGTTGCGGGGGGGTACAATGAGCAGTTCTTC. The chain recombines TRBV9 with TRBJ2-1, with 9 positions matching TRBD2. Unmatched junction bases numbered 2, after V lost 0 bases and J lost 4 bases. The germline gives CDR1 SGDLS, CDR2 YYNGEE. CDR3 length: 15 residues.

This chain uses TRBV10-3 with TRBJ2-2; perhaps TRBD2 as D (6 bases). CDR1 and CDR2 from the germline V gene are ENHRY and SYGVKD. There are 13 residues in the CDR3. With 6 bases removed from V and 7 bases from J, the gap between germline ends came to 12 bases. The CDR3: CAISHSSVGELFF. Written as DNA, the CDR3 is TGTGCCATCAGCCACTCTAGCGTCGGGGAGCTGTTTTTT.

This sequence joins TRBV7-9 and TRBJ1-5, with D perhaps TRBD1 (5 bases). Germline CDR1 reads SEHNR; CDR2 reads FQNEAQ (reference sequence). The CDR3 sequence is 13 residues long. V was clipped by 3 bases and J by 6 bases, with 9 bases between them. The CDR3 bases are TGTGCCAGCAGCTTGACAGTGGGTCAGCCCCAGCATTTT. Translated, it gives CASSLTVGQPQHF.

This chain uses TRBV28 with TRBJ2-1; TRBD2 matches 8 bases. CDR3 length equals 15 residues. Germline V lookup: CDR1 MDHEN, CDR2 SYDVKM. J lost 3 bases, V lost 5 bases, and 6 bases had no gene match. The CDR3, as DNA: TGTGCCAGCAGTAACTCCGGGACTAGCTACAATGAGCAGTTCTTC. Its protein product is CASSNSGTSYNEQFF.

The genes are TRBV30 and TRBJ2-7; TRBD1 matches 9 bases. The CDR3 is 16 residues long. The junction had 17 bases not matched to a gene; V was cut back by 5 bases and J by 6 bases. Germline V gives CDR1 GTSNPN, CDR2 SVGIG (reference sequence). CDR3 protein: CAWVKFPGTGNGEQYF. CDR3 DNA sequence: TGTGCCTGGGTAAAGTTTCCTGGGACAGGGAACGGCGAGCAGTACTTC.

The gene calls are TRBV4-2 and TRBJ2-2; 10 nucleotides agree with TRBD2. Germline V lookup: CDR1 LGHNA, CDR2 YNFKEQ. After removal of 2 bases from V and 5 bases from J, the junction contained 11 bases not matched to a gene. CDR3 length: 18 residues. In DNA, the CDR3 is TGTGCCAGCAGCCAATCCGTGAGCGGGGGGGGCTTAACCGGGGAGCTGTTTTTT. This gives the protein CASSQSVSGGGLTGELFF.

CDR3 region: CSVEAFGSFYNEQFF. The CDR3 DNA follows: TGCAGCGTTGAAGCCTTCGGGAGCTTTTACAATGAGCAGTTCTTC. The chain links TRBV29-1 to TRBJ2-1; possible D gene TRBD2, 6 bases. Per the germline V gene, CDR1 is SQVTM and CDR2 is ANQGSEA. V was pared by 1 base and J by 4 bases, with 14 bases between. The CDR3 is 15 residues long.

This chain links TRBV2 with TRBJ2-4; no reliable D call. The CDR3 is 14 amino acids. CDR1 and CDR2 from the germline V gene are SNHLY and FYNNEI. Between the trimmed V and J ends, which lost 10 bases and 1 base, there was a span of 14 bases. CDR3 sequence (DNA): TGTGCCAACGGTCCGGAGTGGGCCAAAAACATTCAGTACTTC. Translation: CANGPEWAKNIQYF.

The chain combines TRBV5-5 with TRBJ1-2; 8 nucleotides agree with TRBD1. CDR1 SGHKS and CDR2 YYEKEE come from the germline V gene (reference sequence). J gave up 0 bases and V 4 bases, and 11 bases lay outside the gene matches. The CDR3 is 17 amino acids. Here the CDR3 reads CASSRGTGTTSNYGYTF. The DNA for the CDR3 is TGTGCCAGCAGCAGAGGGACAGGCACTACCTCTAACTATGGCTACACCTTC.

This clone occurred a few times. In this CDR3 the conserved last residue, phenylalanine or tryptophan, is missing, so a read error is likely. The limits of the CDR3 on the DNA are not certain, so only TCRdb's listed CDR3 is given. The chain is built from TRBV2 and TRBJ2-7; TRBD2 is taken as the D call from the table, unchecked against the DNA. In germline, CDR1 is SNHLY, CDR2 FYNNEI. Counting both end residues, the CDR3 totals 12 amino acids. The CDR3 protein is CASSEGGRRRYS.